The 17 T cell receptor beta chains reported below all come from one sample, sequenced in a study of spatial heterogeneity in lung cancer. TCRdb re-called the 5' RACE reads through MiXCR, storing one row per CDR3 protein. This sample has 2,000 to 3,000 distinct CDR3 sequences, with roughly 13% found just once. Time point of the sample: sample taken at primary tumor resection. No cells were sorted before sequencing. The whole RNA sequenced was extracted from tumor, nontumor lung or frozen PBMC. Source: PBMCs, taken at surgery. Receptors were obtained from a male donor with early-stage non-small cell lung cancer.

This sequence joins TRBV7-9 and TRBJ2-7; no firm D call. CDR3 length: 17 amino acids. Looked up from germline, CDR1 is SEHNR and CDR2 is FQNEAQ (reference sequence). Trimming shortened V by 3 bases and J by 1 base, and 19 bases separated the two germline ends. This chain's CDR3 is CASSFPLKGPSSYEQYF. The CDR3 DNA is TGTGCCAGCAGCTTTCCCCTCAAAGGGCCATCGTCCTACGAGCAGTACTTC.

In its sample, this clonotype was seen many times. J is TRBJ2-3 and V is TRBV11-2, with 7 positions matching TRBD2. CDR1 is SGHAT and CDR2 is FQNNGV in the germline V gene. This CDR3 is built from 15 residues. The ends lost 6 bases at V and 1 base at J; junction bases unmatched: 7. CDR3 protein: CASRSAAGGTDTQYF. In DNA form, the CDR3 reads TGTGCCAGCAGATCGGCTGCGGGGGGCACAGATACGCAGTATTTT.

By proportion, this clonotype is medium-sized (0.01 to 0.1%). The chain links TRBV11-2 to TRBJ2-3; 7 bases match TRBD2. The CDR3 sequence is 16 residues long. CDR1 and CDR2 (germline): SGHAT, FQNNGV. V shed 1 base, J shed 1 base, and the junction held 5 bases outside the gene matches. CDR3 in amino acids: CASSLVAGAGTDTQYF. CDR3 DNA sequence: TGTGCCAGCAGCTTAGTGGCGGGAGCGGGCACAGATACGCAGTATTTT.

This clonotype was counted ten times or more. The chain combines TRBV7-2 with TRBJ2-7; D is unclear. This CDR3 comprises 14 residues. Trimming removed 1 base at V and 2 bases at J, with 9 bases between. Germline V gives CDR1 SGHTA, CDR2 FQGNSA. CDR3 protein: CASSLEALTYEQYF. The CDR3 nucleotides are TGTGCCAGCAGCTTAGAGGCCCTTACCTACGAGCAGTACTTC.

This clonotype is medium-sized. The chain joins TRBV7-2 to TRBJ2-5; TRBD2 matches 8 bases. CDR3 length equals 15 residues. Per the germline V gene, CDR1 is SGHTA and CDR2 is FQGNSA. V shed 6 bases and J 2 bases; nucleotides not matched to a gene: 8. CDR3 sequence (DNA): TGTGCCAGCAGGATAGCGGGGAGGGGTCAAGAGACCCAGTACTTC. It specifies CASRIAGRGQETQYF.

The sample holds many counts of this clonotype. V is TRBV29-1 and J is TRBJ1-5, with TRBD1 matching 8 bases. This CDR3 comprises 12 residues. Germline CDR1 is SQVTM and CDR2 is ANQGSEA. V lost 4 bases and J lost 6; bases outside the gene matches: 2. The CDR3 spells CSVGDRGQPQHF. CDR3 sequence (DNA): TGCAGCGTTGGCGACAGGGGTCAGCCCCAGCATTTT.

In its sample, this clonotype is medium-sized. The CDR3 loop is CAAVSGSGNEQFF. The CDR3 DNA follows: TGTGCCGCAGTTAGCGGGAGTGGAAATGAGCAGTTCTTC. The chain links TRBV10-3 to TRBJ2-1; 9 bases match TRBD2. This CDR3 spans 13 amino acids. CDR1 is ENHRY, CDR2 SYGVKD, per germline. V was clipped by 11 bases and J by 7 bases; unmatched bases: 9.

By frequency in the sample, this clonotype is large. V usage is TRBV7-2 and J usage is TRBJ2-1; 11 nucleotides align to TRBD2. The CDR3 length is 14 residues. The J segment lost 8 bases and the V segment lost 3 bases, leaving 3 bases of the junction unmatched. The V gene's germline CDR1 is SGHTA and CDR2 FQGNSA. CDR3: CASSFTSGSYEQFF. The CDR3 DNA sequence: TGTGCCAGCAGCTTTACTAGCGGGAGCTATGAGCAGTTCTTC.

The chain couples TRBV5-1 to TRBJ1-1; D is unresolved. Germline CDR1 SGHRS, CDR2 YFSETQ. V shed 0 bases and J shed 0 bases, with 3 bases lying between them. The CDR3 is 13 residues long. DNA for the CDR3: TGCGCCAGCAGCTTGGTTCTGAACACTGAAGCTTTCTTT. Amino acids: CASSLVLNTEAFF.

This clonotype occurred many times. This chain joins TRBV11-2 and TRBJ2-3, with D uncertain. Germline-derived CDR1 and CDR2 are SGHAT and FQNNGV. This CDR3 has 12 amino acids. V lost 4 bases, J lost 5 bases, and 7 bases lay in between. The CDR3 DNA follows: TGTGCCAGCAGCTCGATAGAAGATACGCAGTATTTT. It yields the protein CASSSIEDTQYF. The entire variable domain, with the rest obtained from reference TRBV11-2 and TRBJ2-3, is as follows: EAGVAQSPRYKIIEKRQSVAFWCNPISGHATLYWYQQILGQGPKLLIQFQNNGVVDDSQLPKDRFSAERLKGVDSTLKIQPAKLEDSAVYLCASSSIEDTQYFGPGTRLTVL.

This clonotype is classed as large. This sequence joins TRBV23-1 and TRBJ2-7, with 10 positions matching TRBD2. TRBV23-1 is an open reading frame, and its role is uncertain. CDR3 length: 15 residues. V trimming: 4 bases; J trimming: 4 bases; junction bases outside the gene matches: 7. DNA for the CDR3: TGCGCCAGCAGTCGGCTAGCGGGAGTTCAGTACGAGCAGTACTTC. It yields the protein CASSRLAGVQYEQYF.

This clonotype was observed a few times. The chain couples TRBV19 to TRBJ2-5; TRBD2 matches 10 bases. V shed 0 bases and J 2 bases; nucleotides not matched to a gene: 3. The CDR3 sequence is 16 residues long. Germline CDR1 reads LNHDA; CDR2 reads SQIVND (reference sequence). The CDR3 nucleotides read TGTGCCAGTAGTATAGATCTGGGACTAGCGCAAGAGACCCAGTACTTC. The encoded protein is CASSIDLGLAQETQYF.

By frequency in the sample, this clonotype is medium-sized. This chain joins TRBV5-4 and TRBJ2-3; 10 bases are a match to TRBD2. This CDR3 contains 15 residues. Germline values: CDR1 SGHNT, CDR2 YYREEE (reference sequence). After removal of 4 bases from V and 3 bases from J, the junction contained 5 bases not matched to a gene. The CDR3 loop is CASSILAGATDTQYF. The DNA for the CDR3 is TGTGCCAGCAGCATCCTAGCGGGAGCAACAGATACGCAGTATTTT.

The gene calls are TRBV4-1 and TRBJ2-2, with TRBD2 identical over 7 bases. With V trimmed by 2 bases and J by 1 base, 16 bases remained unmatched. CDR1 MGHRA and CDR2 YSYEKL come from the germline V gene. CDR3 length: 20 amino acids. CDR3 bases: TGCGCCAGCAGCCAATTCCACACTCCAAGGCTAGCGGAGAACACCGGGGAGCTGTTTTTT. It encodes CASSQFHTPRLAENTGELFF.

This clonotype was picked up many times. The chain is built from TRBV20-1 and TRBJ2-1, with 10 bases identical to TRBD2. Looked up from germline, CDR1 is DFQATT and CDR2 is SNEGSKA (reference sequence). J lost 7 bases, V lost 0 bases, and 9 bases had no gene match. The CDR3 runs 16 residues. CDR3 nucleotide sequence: TGCAGTGCTAGAGATAGGGCGGGACTAGCGACGAATGAGCAGTTCTTC. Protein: CSARDRAGLATNEQFF.

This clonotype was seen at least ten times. The CDR3 spells CASSLGTSGLGGELFF. CDR3 coding DNA: TGTGCCAGCAGCTTGGGGACTAGCGGACTTGGCGGGGAGCTGTTTTTT. The chain links TRBV7-3 to TRBJ2-2; 11 bases fit TRBD2. Germline V gene data show CDR1 as SGHTA and CDR2 as FQGTGA. Unmatched junction bases numbered 7, after V lost 3 bases and J lost 7 bases. The CDR3 has 16 amino acids.

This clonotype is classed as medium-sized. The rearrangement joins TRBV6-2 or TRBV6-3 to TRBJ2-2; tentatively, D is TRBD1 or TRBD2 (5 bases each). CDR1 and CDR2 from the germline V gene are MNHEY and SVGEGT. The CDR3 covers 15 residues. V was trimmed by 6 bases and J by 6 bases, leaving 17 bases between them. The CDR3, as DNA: TGTGCCAGCAGGCCGGGACCCGCCGGTTCCGGGGAGCTGTTTTTT. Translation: CASRPGPAGSGELFF.